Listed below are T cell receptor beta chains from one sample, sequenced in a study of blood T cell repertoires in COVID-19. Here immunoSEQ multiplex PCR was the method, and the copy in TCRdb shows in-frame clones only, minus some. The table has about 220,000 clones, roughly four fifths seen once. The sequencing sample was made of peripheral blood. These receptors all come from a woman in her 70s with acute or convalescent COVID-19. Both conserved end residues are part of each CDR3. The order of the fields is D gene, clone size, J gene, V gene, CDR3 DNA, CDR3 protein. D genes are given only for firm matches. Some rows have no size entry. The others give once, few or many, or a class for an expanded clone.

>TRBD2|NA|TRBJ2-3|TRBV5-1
TGCGCCAGCAGCTTCGAAGGACTAGCGACAGATACGCAGTATTTT
CASSFEGLATDTQYF
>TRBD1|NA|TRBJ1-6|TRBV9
TGTGCCAGCAGCGGACGACAGGGGGAATCACCCCTCCACTTT
CASSGRQGESPLHF
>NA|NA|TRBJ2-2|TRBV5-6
TGTGCCAGCAGCTTGGCTTCGAACACCGGGGAGCTGTTTTTT
CASSLASNTGELFF
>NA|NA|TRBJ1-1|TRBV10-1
TGCGCCAGCAGTGCTACGAACACTGAAGCTTTCTTT
CASSATNTEAFF
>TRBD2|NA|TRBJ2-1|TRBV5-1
TGCGCCAGCAGCCGGGATGCGGGGGGCGGCTACAATGAGCAGTTCTTC
CASSRDAGGGYNEQFF
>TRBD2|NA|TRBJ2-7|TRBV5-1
TGCGCCAGCAGCATCGGGGGGAAATCCTACGAGCAGTACTTC
CASSIGGKSYEQYF
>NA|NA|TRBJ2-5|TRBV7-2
TGTGCCAGCAGTTCGGGACTTCAAGAGACCCAGTACTTC
CASSSGLQETQYF
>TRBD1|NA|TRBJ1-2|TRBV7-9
TGTGCCAGCAGCCCTAGTTCGGGACAGGTGTACTATGGCTACACCTTC
CASSPSSGQVYYGYTF
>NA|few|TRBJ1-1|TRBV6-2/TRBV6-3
TGTGCCAGCAGTTATGAGGCACACACTGAAGCTTTCTTT
CASSYEAHTEAFF
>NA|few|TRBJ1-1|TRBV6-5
TGTGCCAGCAGTTACGCGCCGAGGAACACTGAAGCTTTCTTT
CASSYAPRNTEAFF
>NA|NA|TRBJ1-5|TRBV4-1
TGCGCCAGCAGCCAATCAGGGTCTAGCAATCAGCCCCAGCATTTT
CASSQSGSSNQPQHF
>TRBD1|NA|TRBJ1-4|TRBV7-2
TGTGCCAGCAGCGCCTCCCGGGACAGGAGTGAAAAACTGTTTTTT
CASSASRDRSEKLFF
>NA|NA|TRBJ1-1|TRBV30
TGTGCCTGGAGTGTTAGTGGTACTGAAGCTTTCTTT
CAWSVSGTEAFF
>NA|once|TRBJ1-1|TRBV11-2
TGTGCCAGCAGCGGGGACTGGAACACTGAAGCTTTCTTT
CASSGDWNTEAFF
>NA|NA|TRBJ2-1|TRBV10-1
TGCGCCAGCAGTGACCTCGCGGGGGGACAGCAGGCGCTTTCCTACAATGAGCAGTTCTTC
CASSDLAGGQQALSYNEQFF
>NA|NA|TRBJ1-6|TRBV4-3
TGCGCCAGCAGCCTTATCAGGGGAAATTCACCCCTCCACTTT
CASSLIRGNSPLHF
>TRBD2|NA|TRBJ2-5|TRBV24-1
TGTGCCACCAGCAGAGCGACGGGGGGGTACCAAGAGACCCAGTACTTC
CATSRATGGYQETQYF
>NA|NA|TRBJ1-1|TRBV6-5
TGTGCCAGCAGTTTCGGGACACCGAACACTGAAGCTTTCTTT
CASSFGTPNTEAFF
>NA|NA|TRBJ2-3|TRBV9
TGTGCCAGCAGCGCCGGACAGTATAGCACAGATACGCAGTATTTT
CASSAGQYSTDTQYF
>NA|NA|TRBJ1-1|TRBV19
TGTGCCAGTAGACCCCCCTATTCGCACACTGAAGCTTTCTTT
CASRPPYSHTEAFF